Below are 32 T cell receptor beta chains sequenced from a single sample in a study of T-cell reconstitution after alpha-beta-depleted transplantation in children. Unique molecular identifiers were used in preparing the TCRbeta library. One entry per CDR3 protein results from TCRdb running MiXCR on the PCR reads. The repertoire includes 580,000 or so distinct CDR3 sequences, about 21% of them detected once, and about 14% sits in the top ten. The sample consisted of PBMCs, mostly from graft donor cells, taken 360 days after TCRalphabeta/CD19-depleted stem cell transplant. Receptor source: a boy under two years old who had a stem cell transplant for acute myeloid leukemia, so the T cells may come from the graft donor.

This rearrangement joins TRBV20-1 to TRBJ1-1, with D possibly matching TRBD1 (5 bases). Trimming removed 2 bases from V and 7 bases from J, with 8 bases in between. Per the germline V gene, CDR1 is DFQATT and CDR2 is SNEGSKA (reference sequence). The CDR3 has 11 residues. In nucleotides, the CDR3 is TGCAGTGCTAGATTAAGGGGTGAAGCTTTCTTT. Its protein is CSARLRGEAFF.

This clonotype was seen more than once but under ten times. The rearrangement links TRBV15 to TRBJ2-1, with a tentative D call TRBD2 (6 bases). The germline CDR1 and CDR2 sequences are LNHNV and YYDKDF (reference sequence). Trimming took off 0 bases at V and 9 bases at J, with 9 bases between the two ends. This CDR3 has 13 residues. The CDR3 spells CATSRELAGEQFF. The CDR3 coding sequence is TGTGCCACCAGCAGAGAACTAGCTGGTGAGCAGTTCTTC.

This clonotype was picked up a small number of times. The chain has TRBV5-6 and TRBJ1-4, with D perhaps TRBD1 (6 bases). Germline CDR1 is SGHDT and CDR2 is YYEEEE. The CDR3 totals 13 residues. Trimming cost V 4 bases and J 5 bases, with 9 bases left between them. The CDR3 protein is CASSQDSNEKLFF. The DNA for the CDR3 is TGTGCCAGCAGCCAGGACAGCAATGAAAAACTGTTTTTT.

DNA of the CDR3: TGTGCCAGCAGTTACCGTGCGGGACAGATGAACACTGAAGCTTTCTTT. It codes for CASSYRAGQMNTEAFF. This rearrangement joins TRBV6-2 or TRBV6-3 to TRBJ1-1, with 7 bases aligning to TRBD1. Germline lookup yields CDR1 MNHEY and CDR2 SVGEGT. This CDR3 has 16 amino acids. The V gene end was trimmed by 2 bases and the J gene end by 0 bases; junction bases not matched to a gene: 6.

This chain links TRBV7-2 with TRBJ1-3; D possibly corresponds to TRBD1 (5 bases). V was trimmed by 3 bases and J by 2 bases, leaving 14 bases between them. Germline V gene lookup returns CDR1 SGHTA and CDR2 FQGNSA. This CDR3 has 16 residues. CDR3 bases: TGTGCCAGCAGCTTCTCCCACCCCAGGGCTGGAAACACCATATATTTT. It yields the protein CASSFSHPRAGNTIYF.

This clonotype was observed many times. The chain has TRBV7-6 and TRBJ2-5; the match to TRBD2 covers 11 bases. Trimming at V came to 5 bases and at J to 6 bases, leaving 14 bases not matched to a gene. Germline V gene sequence: CDR1 SGHVS, CDR2 FNYEAQ. This CDR3 spans 17 amino acids. Written as DNA, the CDR3 is TGTGCCAGCAGCCGCACTAGCGGGGGAATCTGGCCGAAGACCCAGTACTTC. It translates to CASSRTSGGIWPKTQYF.

The rearrangement joins TRBV28 to TRBJ2-7; 7 bases are a match to TRBD1. The CDR3 runs to 16 residues. CDR1 and CDR2 from the germline V gene are MDHEN and SYDVKM. The CDR3 region is CASSSRTGTEAYEQYV. The CDR3 nucleotides are TGTGCCAGCAGTTCCCGAACCGGGACAGAGGCCTATGAGCAGTACGTC.

This clonotype was seen at least ten times. The chain combines TRBV11-2 with TRBJ2-1; weak D call: TRBD2 (6 bases). Trimming took off 4 bases at V and 12 bases at J, with 13 bases between the two ends. CDR1 is SGHAT and CDR2 is FQNNGV in the germline V gene. The CDR3 runs 12 residues. The CDR3 reads CASSSQLARQFF. The CDR3 bases are TGTGCCAGCAGCTCCCAACTAGCACGGCAGTTCTTC.

About this clonotype itself: Compared with germline, one end of the junction differs, possibly owing to a read error. CDR3 DNA: TGCGCCAGCAGCGAAGAGGGAGCGGACAGGGTCTATGGCTACACCTTC. This codes for CASSEEGADRVYGYTF. This chain links TRBV4-1 with TRBJ1-2; 8 bases fit TRBD1. Germline lookup yields CDR1 MGHRA and CDR2 YSYEKL. This CDR3 region has 16 residues.

This clonotype was counted many times. This chain links TRBV2 with TRBJ1-5; D unresolved. Looked up from germline, CDR1 is SNHLY and CDR2 is FYNNEI. V lost 6 bases and J 4 bases, leaving 4 bases between the germline ends. This CDR3 comprises 11 residues. CDR3 residues: CASSDNQPQHF. The CDR3 bases are TGTGCCAGCAGCGATAATCAGCCCCAGCATTTT.

This chain links TRBV11-1 with TRBJ2-1; the match to TRBD2 covers 9 bases. The V and J ends lost 3 bases and 4 bases, in that order; junction bases with no gene match: 13. This CDR3 spans 18 amino acids. Looked up from germline, CDR1 is SGHAT and CDR2 is FQDESV (reference sequence). CDR3 region: CASSFGSSGTSRYNEQFF. The DNA for the CDR3 is TGTGCCAGCAGCTTTGGATCGTCCGGGACTAGCAGATACAATGAGCAGTTCTTC.

This clonotype has ten or more counts. The chain joins TRBV6-5 to TRBJ2-3; TRBD1 agrees at 7 bases. The V gene's germline CDR1 is MNHEY and CDR2 SVGAGI. The CDR3 spans 14 residues. V shed 6 bases, J shed 1 base, and the junction held 4 bases outside the gene matches. DNA of the CDR3: TGTGCCAGCAGACGGGACAGAGGCACAGATACGCAGTATTTT. This codes for CASRRDRGTDTQYF.

The chain joins TRBV9 to TRBJ1-5; TRBD1 matches at 9 bases. Germline CDR1 and CDR2: SGDLS and YYNGEE. The CDR3 spans 17 residues. V shed 3 bases and J 1 base; nucleotides not matched to a gene: 8. CDR3 sequence: CASSAGPQGASNQPQHF. DNA of the CDR3: TGTGCCAGCAGCGCAGGGCCACAGGGGGCAAGCAATCAGCCCCAGCATTTT.

This clonotype came up many times. The J gene is TRBJ2-5, the V gene TRBV20-1; maybe TRBD1 (5 bases). Germline values: CDR1 DFQATT, CDR2 SNEGSKA (reference sequence). V lost 0 bases and J 0 bases, leaving 20 bases between the germline ends. This CDR3 spans 18 amino acids. This CDR3 is CSARDPSDSRWYQETQYF. The CDR3 DNA is TGCAGTGCTAGAGACCCAAGTGACAGCCGATGGTACCAAGAGACCCAGTACTTC.

The chain links TRBV6-1 to TRBJ2-7; TRBD1 aligns across 7 bases. The V segment lost 8 bases and the J segment 3 bases; nucleotides outside the gene matches: 10. CDR3 length: 14 residues. Germline V CDR1 and CDR2: MNHNS, SASEGT. The CDR3 DNA reads TGTGCCAGCGCCCAAAGGGACAGTCACTACGAGCAGTACGTC. It encodes CASAQRDSHYEQYV.

The rearrangement uses TRBV5-1 and TRBJ2-2; TRBD2 matches 9 bases. This CDR3 has 15 residues. Looked up from germline, CDR1 is SGHRS and CDR2 is YFSETQ. J lost 5 bases, V lost 4 bases, and 6 bases had no gene match. The chain's CDR3 is CASSPWTSETGELFF. CDR3 DNA: TGCGCCAGCAGCCCGTGGACTAGCGAGACCGGGGAGCTGTTTTTT.

With respect to this clonotype: Since a much larger clone is just one base distant, this may be a read error. The rearrangement joins TRBV9 to TRBJ2-2, with 11 bases that match TRBD1. Trimming removed 5 bases from V and 3 bases from J; junction bases left unmatched: 3. Germline loops: CDR1 SGDLS, CDR2 YYNGEE. The CDR3 is 15 amino acids. CDR3 nucleotides: TGTGCCAGCAGGGAGGGACAGGGGGACACCGGGGAGCTGTTTTTT. Translation gives CASREGQGDTGELFF.

This clonotype was found many times. The chain combines TRBV15 with TRBJ2-5; D ambiguous. CDR1 and CDR2 from the germline V gene are LNHNV and YYDKDF (reference sequence). The CDR3 totals 14 residues. The V end was cut by 1 base, the J end by 2 bases, with 8 bases between. The CDR3 is CATSRVAEQETQYF. CDR3 sequence (DNA): TGTGCCACCAGCAGAGTGGCGGAGCAAGAGACCCAGTACTTC. Full variable domain (rest looked up from reference TRBV15 and TRBJ2-5): DAMVIQNPRYQVTQFGKPVTLSCSQTLNHNVMYWYQQKSSQAPKLLFHYYDKDFNNEADTPDNFQSRRPNTSFCFLDIRSPGLGDTAMYLCATSRVAEQETQYFGPGTRLLVL.

This clonotype has only a few counts. The rearrangement joins TRBV12-3 or TRBV12-4 to TRBJ2-1; the match to TRBD1 covers 7 bases. This CDR3 region has 15 residues. J was trimmed by 0 bases and V by 2 bases; bases with no gene match: 1. CDR3 amino acids: CASSLQGVSYNEQFF. In DNA, the CDR3 is TGTGCCAGCAGTTTACAGGGGGTCTCCTACAATGAGCAGTTCTTC.

This clonotype was recorded a few times. V usage is TRBV6-1 and J usage is TRBJ2-5, with TRBD2 matching 7 bases. This CDR3 spans 16 amino acids. Germline V gene lookup returns CDR1 MNHNS and CDR2 SASEGT. The V gene end was trimmed by 10 bases and the J gene end by 5 bases; junction bases not matched to a gene: 19. The CDR3 nucleotides are TGTGCCACCAAACCAGCGGGATACCCGAGTGGGGAGACCCAGTACTTC. Amino acids: CATKPAGYPSGETQYF.

This clonotype was counted at least ten times. The chain couples TRBV12-3 or TRBV12-4 to TRBJ1-5; D possibly corresponds to TRBD1 (6 bases). Between the trimmed V and J ends, which lost 4 bases and 4 bases, there was a span of 11 bases. The CDR3 runs 14 residues. The CDR3 reads CASSWEGGNQPQHF. The CDR3 nucleotides are TGTGCCAGCAGTTGGGAGGGGGGGAATCAGCCCCAGCATTTT.

This clonotype was seen a few times. This chain links TRBV12-3 or TRBV12-4 with TRBJ2-7; 8 nucleotides match TRBD2. This CDR3 comprises 14 residues. J was trimmed by 1 base and V by 5 bases; bases with no gene match: 4. The chain's CDR3 is CASSPGGGSYEQYF. CDR3 sequence (DNA): TGTGCCAGCAGTCCCGGGGGGGGGTCCTACGAGCAGTACTTC.

The sample holds a few counts of this clonotype. This CDR3 reads CASSQDGQTGSTGELFF. The CDR3 nucleotides read TGTGCCAGCAGCCAAGATGGTCAGACAGGGAGCACCGGGGAGCTGTTTTTT. The chain is built from TRBV3-1 and TRBJ2-2; the match to TRBD1 covers 7 bases. This CDR3 is built from 17 residues. Germline CDR1 LGHDT, CDR2 YNNKEL (reference sequence). The ends lost 0 bases at V and 4 bases at J; junction bases unmatched: 8. Based on the CDR3 plus reference TRBV3-1 and TRBJ2-2, the full variable domain is DTAVSQTPKYLVTQMGNDKSIKCEQNLGHDTMYWYKQDSKKFLKIMFSYNNKELIINETVPNRFSPKSPDKAHLNLHINSLELGDSAVYFCASSQDGQTGSTGELFFGEGSRLTVL.

This clonotype appeared many times. This chain links TRBV29-1 with TRBJ2-1; D not resolved. Trimming shortened V by 4 bases and J by 0 bases, and 7 bases separated the two germline ends. Germline loops: CDR1 SQVTM, CDR2 ANQGSEA. This CDR3 is 13 amino acids long. The CDR3, as DNA: TGCAGCGTTGGAGAGTTCTCCTACAATGAGCAGTTCTTC. It codes for CSVGEFSYNEQFF.

In this sample, this clonotype turned up many times. The rearrangement links TRBV15 to TRBJ1-5, with a weak D call TRBD1 (6 bases). CDR1 and CDR2 from the germline V gene are LNHNV and YYDKDF (reference sequence). The ends were cut back, 0 bases at V and 0 bases at J, with 15 bases in the middle. The CDR3 runs to 18 residues. CDR3 nucleotide sequence: TGTGCCACCAGCAGAGATAACAGGGATGCATATAGCAATCAGCCCCAGCATTTT. Amino acids: CATSRDNRDAYSNQPQHF.

This rearrangement joins TRBV13 to TRBJ2-7, with 8 bases matching TRBD2. Germline loops: CDR1 PRHDT, CDR2 FYEKMQ (reference sequence). CDR3 size: 13 residues. CDR3 sequence: CASSISRSGAAYV. As DNA, the CDR3 is TGTGCCAGCAGCATCTCCCGTAGCGGGGCAGCTTATGTC.

This clonotype was counted only a few times. The chain carries TRBV7-2 and TRBJ2-3, with a weak D call TRBD2 (5 bases). The CDR3 covers 16 residues. The V end was cut by 0 bases, the J end by 1 base, with 11 bases between. CDR1 and CDR2 (germline): SGHTA, FQGNSA. CDR3: CASSLARVGRTDTQYF. DNA of the CDR3: TGTGCCAGCAGCTTAGCGCGGGTTGGCCGCACAGATACGCAGTATTTT.

The rearrangement joins TRBV27 to TRBJ1-2; 7 bases match TRBD1. This CDR3 contains 14 residues. Per the germline V gene, CDR1 is MNHEY and CDR2 is SMNVEV (reference sequence). V lost 5 bases, J lost 8 bases, and 11 bases stayed unmatched. The CDR3: CASSTGQLGGGYTF. CDR3 DNA sequence: TGTGCCAGCAGTACGGGACAGCTGGGGGGAGGCTACACCTTC.

Many counts were recorded for this clonotype. This sequence joins TRBV5-6 and TRBJ1-6; no firm D call. Trimming took 4 bases from V and 8 from J, leaving 10 bases between them. Germline lookup yields CDR1 SGHDT and CDR2 YYEEEE. CDR3 length equals 13 residues. In DNA form, the CDR3 reads TGTGCCAGCAGCCCGTTTGGTGATTCACCCCTCCACTTT. It yields the protein CASSPFGDSPLHF.

The chain joins TRBV12-3 or TRBV12-4 to TRBJ2-5; D not certain. This CDR3 region has 15 residues. V lost 3 bases to trimming and J lost 4 bases, with 15 bases between them. The CDR3 here is CASSLSPQDVETQYF. The CDR3 coding sequence is TGTGCCAGCAGTTTGTCGCCGCAGGACGTAGAGACCCAGTACTTC.

The J gene is TRBJ1-5, the V gene TRBV7-6, with a tentative D call TRBD1 (6 bases). The CDR3 runs to 15 residues. Germline V gives CDR1 SGHVS, CDR2 FNYEAQ. Trimming pared 5 bases from V and 7 bases from J, leaving 18 bases between. This CDR3 is CASSPNRDGGQPQHF. In nucleotides, the CDR3 is TGTGCCAGCAGCCCCAACAGGGACGGGGGACAGCCCCAGCATTTT. The full variable domain, in which reference TRBV7-6 and TRBJ1-5 provide the parts outside the CDR3, is GAGVSQSPRYKVTKRGQDVALRCDPISGHVSLYWYRQALGQGPEFLTYFNYEAQQDKSGLPNDRFSAERPEGSISTLTIQRTEQRDSAMYRCASSPNRDGGQPQHFGDGTRLSIL.

The V gene is TRBV29-1, the J gene TRBJ2-1; TRBD2 agrees at 13 bases. V lost 4 bases, J lost 7 bases, and 1 base stayed unmatched. CDR1 is SQVTM, CDR2 ANQGSEA, per germline. The CDR3 loop spans 13 amino acids. CDR3 loop: CSVGLAGGNEQFF. The CDR3 DNA is TGCAGCGTTGGACTAGCGGGGGGTAATGAGCAGTTCTTC.